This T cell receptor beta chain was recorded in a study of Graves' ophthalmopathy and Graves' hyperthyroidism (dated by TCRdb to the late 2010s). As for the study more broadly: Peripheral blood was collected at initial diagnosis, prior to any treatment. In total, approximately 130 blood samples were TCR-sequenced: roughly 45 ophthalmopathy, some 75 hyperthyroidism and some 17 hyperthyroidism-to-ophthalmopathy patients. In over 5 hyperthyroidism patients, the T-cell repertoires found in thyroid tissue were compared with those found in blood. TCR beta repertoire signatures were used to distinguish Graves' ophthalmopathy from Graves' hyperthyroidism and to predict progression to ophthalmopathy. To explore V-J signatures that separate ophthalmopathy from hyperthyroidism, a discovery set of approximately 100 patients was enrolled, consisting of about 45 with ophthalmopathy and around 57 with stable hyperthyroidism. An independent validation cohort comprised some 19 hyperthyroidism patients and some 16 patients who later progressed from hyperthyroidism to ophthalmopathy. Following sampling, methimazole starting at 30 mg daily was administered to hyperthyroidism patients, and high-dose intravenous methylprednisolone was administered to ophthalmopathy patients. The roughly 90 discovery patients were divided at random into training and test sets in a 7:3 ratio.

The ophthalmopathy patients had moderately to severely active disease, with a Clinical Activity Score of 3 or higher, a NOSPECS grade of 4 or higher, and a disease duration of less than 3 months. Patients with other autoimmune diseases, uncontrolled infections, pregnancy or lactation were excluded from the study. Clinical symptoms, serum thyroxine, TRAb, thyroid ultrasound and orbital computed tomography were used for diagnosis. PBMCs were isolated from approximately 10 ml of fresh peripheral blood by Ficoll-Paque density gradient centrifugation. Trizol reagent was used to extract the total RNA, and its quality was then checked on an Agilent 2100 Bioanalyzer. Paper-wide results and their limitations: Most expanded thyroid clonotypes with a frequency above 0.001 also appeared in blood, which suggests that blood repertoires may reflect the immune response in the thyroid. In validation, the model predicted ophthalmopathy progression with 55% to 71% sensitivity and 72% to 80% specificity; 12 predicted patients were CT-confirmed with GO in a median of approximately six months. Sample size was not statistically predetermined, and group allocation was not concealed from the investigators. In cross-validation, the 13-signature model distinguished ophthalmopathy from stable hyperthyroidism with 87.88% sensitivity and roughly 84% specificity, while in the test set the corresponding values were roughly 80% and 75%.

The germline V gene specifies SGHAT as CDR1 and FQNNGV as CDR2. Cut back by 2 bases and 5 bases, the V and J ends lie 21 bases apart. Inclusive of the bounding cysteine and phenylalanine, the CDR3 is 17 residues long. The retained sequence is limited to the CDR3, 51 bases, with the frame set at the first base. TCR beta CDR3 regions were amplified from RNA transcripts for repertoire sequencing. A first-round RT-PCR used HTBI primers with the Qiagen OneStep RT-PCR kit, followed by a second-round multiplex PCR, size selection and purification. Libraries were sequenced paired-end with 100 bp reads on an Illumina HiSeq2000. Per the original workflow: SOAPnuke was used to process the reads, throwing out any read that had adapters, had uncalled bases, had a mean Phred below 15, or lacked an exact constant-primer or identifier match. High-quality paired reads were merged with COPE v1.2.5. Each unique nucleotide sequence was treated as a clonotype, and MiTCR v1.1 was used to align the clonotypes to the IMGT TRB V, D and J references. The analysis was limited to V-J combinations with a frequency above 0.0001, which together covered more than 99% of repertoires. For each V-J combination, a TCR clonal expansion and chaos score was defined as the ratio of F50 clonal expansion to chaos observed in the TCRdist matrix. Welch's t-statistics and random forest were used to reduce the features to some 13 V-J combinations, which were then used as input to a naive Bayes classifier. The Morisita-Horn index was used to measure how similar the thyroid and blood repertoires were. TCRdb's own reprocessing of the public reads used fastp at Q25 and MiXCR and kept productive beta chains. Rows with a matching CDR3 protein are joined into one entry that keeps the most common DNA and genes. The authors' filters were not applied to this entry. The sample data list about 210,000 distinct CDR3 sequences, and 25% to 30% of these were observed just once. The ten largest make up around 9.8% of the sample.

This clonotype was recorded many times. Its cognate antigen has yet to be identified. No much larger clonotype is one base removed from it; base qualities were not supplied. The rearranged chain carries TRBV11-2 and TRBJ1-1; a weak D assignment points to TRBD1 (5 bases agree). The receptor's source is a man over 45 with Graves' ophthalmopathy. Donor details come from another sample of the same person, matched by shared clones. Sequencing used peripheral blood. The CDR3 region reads CASSLFRTDTGGTEAFF. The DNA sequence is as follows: TGTGCCAGCAGCTTATTTAGGACCGACACCGGGGGGACTGAAGCTTTCTTT.